These T cell receptor beta chains were read from a single sample in a study of cytomegalovirus exposure and HLA in healthy donors. TCRdb's table, derived via immunoSEQ multiplex PCR, lists solely in-frame clones and lacks some. The sample includes around 190,000 clones, about three quarters of them seen just once. The material sequenced was PBMCs. These receptor sequences come from a man between 35 and 55 years old in good health and CMV-seronegative. The CDR3 runs from the conserved cysteine through the conserved F or W.

CASSNKNTEAFF,TRBJ1-1,TRBV18
CASSFGDRLYNEQFF,TRBJ2-1,TRBV5-1
CASSLEGRGGTEAFF,TRBJ1-1,TRBV5-4
CSVQAGGPLGEQFF,TRBJ2-1,TRBV29-1
CASSLSTYNEQFF,TRBJ2-1,TRBV5-1
CASSLSIGGSVLTF,TRBJ2-6,TRBV27
CASLREAGSNTGELFF,TRBJ2-2,TRBV2
CASSPTTTGAGELFF,TRBJ2-2,TRBV2
CASSMGSGSSYEQYF,TRBJ2-7,TRBV5-6
CASSYSASGASYEQYF,TRBJ2-7,TRBV6-6
CASSLASGVYEQYF,TRBJ2-7,TRBV5-1
CAISRQDEQYF,TRBJ2-7,TRBV10-3
CASQGWGSNTEAFF,TRBJ1-1,TRBV6-1
CASIREGTGELFF,TRBJ2-2,TRBV6-5
CASAPGGQSTYRGEQYF,TRBJ2-7,TRBV9
CASSPRDWDNEQFF,TRBJ2-1,TRBV4-3
CASSSPQRETQYF,TRBJ2-5,TRBV7-9
CATSRDLAVNTEAFF,TRBJ1-1,TRBV15
CATSRDKGTGEKLFF,TRBJ1-4,TRBV15
CASSAATNEKLFF,TRBJ1-4,TRBV5-1
CASVLPGGGHYTEAFF,TRBJ1-1,TRBV12-5
CASTTGTGGGTDTQYF,TRBJ2-3,TRBV5-1
CTSSLGGVGTFF,TRBJ1-1,TRBV1
CAWSAIGTASNQPQHF,TRBJ1-5,TRBV30
CASSQTTGWEQYF,TRBJ2-7,TRBV14
CASSLAAGRKVYEQYF,TRBJ2-7,TRBV7-2
CASSVGSSASTDTQYF,TRBJ2-3,TRBV9
CASREGTSGTVRTGELFF,TRBJ2-2,TRBV5-1